The sequence of this T cell receptor (beta chain) was determined in a study of T cell repertoires in cytomegalovirus infection (dated by TCRdb to 2018 to 2020). For the study in its entirety: Because public TCR beta signatures pointed to carriage of CMV infection together with the matching HLA type, the HLA type of each donor mattered for the analysis.

Broader findings and caveats from the paper: In the ex vivo response, HLA-C-restricted CMV-specific TCR beta clonotypes were dominant, and in two of eight donors the single most frequent clonotype came from this HLA-C-restricted group. In both this cohort and an independent cohort of 352 donors, the cumulative frequency of public TCR beta family members distinguished carriers of CMV infection plus the relevant HLA type.

From cysteine to phenylalanine, the CDR3 is 14 amino acids long. CDR3 DNA only is kept here, 42 bases in frame from base 1. CDR1 and CDR2 (GTSNPN, SVGIG) derive from the germline V gene (reference sequence). Trimming costs V 0 bases and J 1 base, and their ends lie 7 bases apart. The instrument given in TCRdb is Illumina HiSeq 1500. The public reads were reanalyzed by TCRdb: fastp trimming at Q25, MiXCR alignment, in-frame beta chains only. Records with the same CDR3 protein are collapsed into one entry carrying the most frequent genes and DNA. This sample lists 150,000 to 200,000 distinct CDR3 sequences; over 25% were detected once. 31% of the sample belongs to the ten largest clones. Only one count was recorded for this clonotype. What antigen it recognizes has not been identified. It has no much larger one-base neighbor in the sample; base qualities were not kept. One read yields weak evidence.

Here the chain combines TRBV30 and TRBJ1-5, and possibly TRBD1, on 5 matching bases. The sequenced sample was PBMCs. The sequence came from a human donor in good health (CMV status not recorded). Some clones in this sample may be carry-over from other donors' samples. The CDR3 protein sequence reads: CAWSVRGSNQPQHF. The sequenced DNA is TGTGCCTGGAGTGTACGGGGCAGCAATCAGCCCCAGCATTTT.